This TCR beta chain was captured in a study of blood T cell repertoires in COVID-19. Study in general: Sources were T cells, B-cell-depleted T cells, or PBMCs; the material itself was cDNA or gDNA.

The CDR3 is 13 residues long. Unmatched junction bases numbered 4, after V lost 9 bases and J lost 2 bases. Germline CDR1 reads MRHNA; CDR2 reads SNTAGT. Profiled with immunoSEQ multiplex PCR; TCRdb holds only in-frame clones, not every one. The data show about 250,000 clones, 85% seen once. In terms of age and location, participants ranged from roughly 18 to 90 years and lived in about two dozen US areas. Cohort assignment relied on participant-reported clinical history. Exposed volunteers were people who met a COVID-19 case within 2 weeks before study entry. This sequence originates from a woman aged 45-60 years who had been exposed to COVID-19. The V and J genes are TRBV6-4 and TRBJ1-2; 9 bases align to TRBD1. Sequencing was done on a sample of PBMCs or T cells enriched from blood (not recorded which). For the CDR3, the DNA is TGTGCCAGGGGGGACAGGGAAAACTATGGCTACACCTTC. Translating gives CARGDRENYGYTF.